This is a list of T cell receptor beta chains from one sample in a study of OX40 agonist ivuxolimab in advanced cancers. Sequencing used immunoSEQ multiplex PCR; TCRdb keeps in-frame clones, though not all of them. Here the sample spans 80,000 or so clones, approximately 87% being singletons. The material sequenced was CD4+ or CD8+ T cells sorted from blood, taken in a trial of the OX40 agonist ivuxolimab. The receptors derive from an adult with an advanced solid tumor such as melanoma, head and neck, liver or kidney cancer. Each CDR3 is given with its conserved first and last residue. The D gene is left open where the match is weak. Rows may omit the clone size; those that give it use once, few, many or a size class.

cdr3_nt cdr3_aa d_call clone_size j_call v_call
TGTGCCAGTTCTCCGGGAACTAACACTGAAGCTTTCTTT CASSPGTNTEAFF NA NA TRBJ1-1 TRBV18
TGTGCCAGCAGCATAGCCCAGACCGATTTCTCTGGAAACACCATATATTTT CASSIAQTDFSGNTIYF NA NA TRBJ1-3 TRBV9
TGTGCCATCAGTGTCGACCATAATCAGCCCCAGCATTTT CAISVDHNQPQHF NA NA TRBJ1-5 TRBV10-3
TGTGCCAGCTCACCCCTGCGGACCTACGAGCAGTACTTC CASSPLRTYEQYF NA few TRBJ2-7 TRBV18
TGTGCCAGCAGCCCCACCGGAGAGACCCAGTACTTC CASSPTGETQYF NA NA TRBJ2-5 TRBV7-3
TGTGCCAGCATGGGACAGATTTACGAGCAGTACTTC CASMGQIYEQYF TRBD1 NA TRBJ2-7 TRBV28
TGTGCCAGCAGTTGGCGTGGGGCCAACGTCCTGACTTTC CASSWRGANVLTF NA few TRBJ2-6 TRBV27
TGTGCCAGCAGCTTGTCGTCTGGGACAGGGGGGTACAATTCACCCCTCCACTTT CASSLSSGTGGYNSPLHF TRBD1 NA TRBJ1-6 TRBV5-4
TGTGCCAGCAGCTTGGTGGTGGGCACTGAAGCTTTCTTT CASSLVVGTEAFF NA NA TRBJ1-1 TRBV5-6
TGTGCCACCTGGGACAGGGAAAGCTACGAGCAGTACTTC CATWDRESYEQYF TRBD1 once TRBJ2-7 TRBV5-8
TGTGCCATCAGTGAGTCGCGGGGACAGGGCCCATACGAGCAGTACTTC CAISESRGQGPYEQYF TRBD1 NA TRBJ2-7 TRBV10-3
TGTGCCAGCCCGGGTTGGAGTCCGAGGACTGAAGCTTTCTTT CASPGWSPRTEAFF NA NA TRBJ1-1 TRBV5-8